The present T cell receptor (beta chain) was sequenced within a study of blood T cell repertoires in COVID-19 (dated by TCRdb to the early 2020s). In the study overall: Collaborator samples came from the United States, Italy and Spain and covered acute and convalescent phases of COVID-19. Deeply sampled blood TCRbeta repertoires from subjects exposed to, actively infected with, or recovered from COVID-19 were included in the dataset. Where available, HLA class I and class II types were obtained from metadata supplied by the sample provider rather than from assay-based typing. Samples came from the ongoing ImmuneRACE study (first 160 participants) plus 1,254 subjects from 6 global collaborators. The repertoires were released in a freely available public database meant as a resource for research on the immune response to SARS-CoV-2. The prospective study material was composed of cDNA or gDNA derived from T cells, B-cell-depleted T cells, or PBMCs. Sample metadata almost always included a de-identified subject ID, COVID-19 status, age in years and sex.

Samples from volunteer blood donors who had recovered from COVID-19 were contributed by a second Seattle source. Collaborating institutions collected whole blood in K2EDTA tubes following their own protocols. For TCRbeta analysis, collaborator samples were shipped as frozen whole blood, as isolated PBMCs, or as DNA extracted from either sample type. Overall study results and their limits: How much clinical and demographic metadata was included differed by source and by participant, and the metadata was provided uncurated.

About this clone: Its antigen is unknown. There are no base qualities to consult, and no much larger clone falls within one base.

TCRbeta CDR3 regions were amplified from genomic DNA by means of the immunoSEQ Assay, a bias-controlled multiplex PCR. The authors' analysis ran thus. Nucleated cell counts per sample were estimated from amplification of reference gene primers within the assay. To quantify the absolute abundance of each unique TCRbeta CDR3 rearrangement, sequence reads were collapsed and filtered. For each sample, productive Simpson clonality was calculated by taking the square root of Simpson's diversity index across productive rearrangements. Drawn from immuneACCESS, this table holds only the in-frame rearrangements with V and J called that TCRdb kept. Clones are partly lost; checked studies trace under half to an unresolved V gene and leave the rest unexplained. V, J and clone size were drawn from that table, and D and trimming were deduced from the DNA. In this sample the table shows roughly 230,000 clones, 89% of which occur a single time. The ten largest clonotypes hold 4% to 5% of the sample.

The receptor's source is a woman aged 40-49 years who had recovered from COVID-19. Input material: peripheral blood.

The DNA sequence is given as TGTGCCACCAGCAGAGATGCAGCCGGGGCAACTAATGAAAAACTGTTTTTT. This is translated as CATSRDAAGATNEKLFF. This receptor chain uses TRBV15 and TRBJ1-4, with the D gene call left open. For CDR1 and CDR2, the germline V gene (reference sequence) lists LNHNV and YYDKDF. V drops 0 bases and J drops 0 bases, leaving 11 bases in between. Spanning cysteine to phenylalanine, the CDR3 consists of 17 amino acids. The DNA shown is the 51-base CDR3, in frame from base 1.